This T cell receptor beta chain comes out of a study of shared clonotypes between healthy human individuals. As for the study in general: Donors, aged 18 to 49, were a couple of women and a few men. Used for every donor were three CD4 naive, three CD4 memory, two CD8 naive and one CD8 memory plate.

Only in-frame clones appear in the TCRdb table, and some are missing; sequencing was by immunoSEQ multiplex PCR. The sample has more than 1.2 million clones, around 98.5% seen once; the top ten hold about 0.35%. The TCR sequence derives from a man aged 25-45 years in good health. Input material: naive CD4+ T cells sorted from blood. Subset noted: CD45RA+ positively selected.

CDR3 nucleotides: TGTGCCAGCTCACCCGGGGGGGCGCTTAGAAACACTGAAGCTTTCTTT. It codes for CASSPGGALRNTEAFF. This rearrangement joins TRBV18 to TRBJ1-1, with TRBD1 as a possible D gene (6 bases). Trimming pared 3 bases from V and 2 bases from J, leaving 16 bases between. Per germline, CDR1 KGHSH and CDR2 LQKENI. This CDR3 region has 16 residues. Drawing the rest from reference TRBV18 and TRBJ1-1, the complete variable domain is NAGVMQNPRHLVRRRGQEARLRCSPMKGHSHVYWYRQLPEEGLKFMVYLQKENIIDESGMPKERFSAEFPKEGPSILRIQQVVRGDSAAYFCASSPGGALRNTEAFFGQGTRLTVV.